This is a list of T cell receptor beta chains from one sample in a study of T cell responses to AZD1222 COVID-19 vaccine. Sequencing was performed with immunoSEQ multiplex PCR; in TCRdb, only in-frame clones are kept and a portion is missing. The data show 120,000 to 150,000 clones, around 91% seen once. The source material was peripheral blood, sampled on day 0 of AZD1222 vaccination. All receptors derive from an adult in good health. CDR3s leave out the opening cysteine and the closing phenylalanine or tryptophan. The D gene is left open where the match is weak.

ASSYSHPPGQF,-,TRBJ2-1,TRBV6-5
ASGQGQNSPLH,TRBD1,TRBJ1-6,TRBV15
ASSVGQGLETQY,TRBD1,TRBJ2-5,TRBV9
SVGLAGVNEQF,TRBD2,TRBJ2-1,TRBV29-1
ASSFYGNNQPQH,-,TRBJ1-5,TRBV7-8
ASSLPDLGDEQY,-,TRBJ2-7,TRBV6-2/TRBV6-3
ASSRETGRSGANVLT,-,TRBJ2-6,TRBV18
ASSTHRAGELF,-,TRBJ2-2,TRBV19
ASSENGSPGEKLF,-,TRBJ1-4,TRBV2
ASSQALGLVPF,TRBD2,TRBJ2-1,TRBV14
ASSLRRGPYEQY,-,TRBJ2-7,TRBV7-8
ASSQKRTGGSTDTQY,TRBD1,TRBJ2-3,TRBV27
SVEGGTGGPEAF,TRBD1,TRBJ1-1,TRBV29-1
SAPAFNEQY,-,TRBJ2-7,TRBV20-1
ATLKPHSLTNTGELF,-,TRBJ2-2,TRBV7-9
ASSQEVGEIYEQY,-,TRBJ2-7,TRBV14
ASSWARHTQY,-,TRBJ2-3,TRBV28